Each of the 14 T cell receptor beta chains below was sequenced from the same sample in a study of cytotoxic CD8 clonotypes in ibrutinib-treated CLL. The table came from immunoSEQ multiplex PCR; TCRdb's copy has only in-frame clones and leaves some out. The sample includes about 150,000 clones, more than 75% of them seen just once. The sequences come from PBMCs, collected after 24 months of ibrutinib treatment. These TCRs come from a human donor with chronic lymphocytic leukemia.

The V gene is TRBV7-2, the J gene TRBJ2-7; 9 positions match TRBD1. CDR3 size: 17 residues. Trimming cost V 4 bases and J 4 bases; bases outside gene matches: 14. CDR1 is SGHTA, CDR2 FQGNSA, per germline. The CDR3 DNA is TGTGCCAGCAGCTCCAGCACCTTTTCGGGACAGGGATACGAGCAGTACTTC. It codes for CASSSSTFSGQGYEQYF. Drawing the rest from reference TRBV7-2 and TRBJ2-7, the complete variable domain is GAGVSQSPSNKVTEKGKDVELRCDPISGHTALYWYRQSLGQGLEFLIYFQGNSAPDKSGLPSDRFSAERTGGSVSTLTIQRTQQEDSAVYLCASSSSTFSGQGYEQYFGPGTRLTVT.

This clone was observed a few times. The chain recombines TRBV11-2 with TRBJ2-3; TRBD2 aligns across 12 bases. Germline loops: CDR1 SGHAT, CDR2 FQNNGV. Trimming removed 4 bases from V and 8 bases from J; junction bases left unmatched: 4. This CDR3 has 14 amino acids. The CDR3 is CASSSSTSGSTQYF. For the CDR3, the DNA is TGTGCCAGCAGCTCTTCGACTAGCGGGAGTACGCAGTATTTT.

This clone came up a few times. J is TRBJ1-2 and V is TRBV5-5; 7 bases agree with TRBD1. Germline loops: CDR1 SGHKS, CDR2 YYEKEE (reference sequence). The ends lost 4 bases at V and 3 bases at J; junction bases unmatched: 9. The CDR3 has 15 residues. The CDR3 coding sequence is TGTGCCAGCAGCCTGGTGACAGGGCCTGACTATGGCTACACCTTC. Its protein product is CASSLVTGPDYGYTF.

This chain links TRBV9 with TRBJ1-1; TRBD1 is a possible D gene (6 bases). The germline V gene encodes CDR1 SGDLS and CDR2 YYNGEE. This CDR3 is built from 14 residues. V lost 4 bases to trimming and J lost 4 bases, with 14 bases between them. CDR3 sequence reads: CASSPSWGATEAFF. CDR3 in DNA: TGTGCCAGCAGCCCCTCGTGGGGGGCCACTGAAGCTTTCTTT.

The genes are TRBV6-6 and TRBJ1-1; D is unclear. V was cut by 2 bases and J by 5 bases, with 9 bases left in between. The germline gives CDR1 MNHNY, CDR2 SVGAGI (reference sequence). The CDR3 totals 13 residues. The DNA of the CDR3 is TGTGCCAGCAGTTACAAGGTTTGGACTGAAGCTTTCTTT. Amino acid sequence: CASSYKVWTEAFF.

Written as DNA, the CDR3 is TGTGCCAGCAGCTTACTAGCGGGAGAGGTAGATACGCAGTATTTT. Amino acid sequence: CASSLLAGEVDTQYF. The rearrangement uses TRBV7-8 and TRBJ2-3; 10 bases agree with TRBD2. Germline V gene lookup returns CDR1 SGHVS and CDR2 FQNEAQ. V gave up 2 bases and J gave up 5 bases; unmatched junction bases: 4. The CDR3 runs 15 residues.

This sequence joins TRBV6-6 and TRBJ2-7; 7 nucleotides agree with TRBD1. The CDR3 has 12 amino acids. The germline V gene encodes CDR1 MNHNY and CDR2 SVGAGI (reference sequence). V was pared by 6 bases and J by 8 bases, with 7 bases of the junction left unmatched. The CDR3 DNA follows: TGTGCCAGCAGCCAGGGACAGAAAAAGCAGTACTTC. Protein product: CASSQGQKKQYF.

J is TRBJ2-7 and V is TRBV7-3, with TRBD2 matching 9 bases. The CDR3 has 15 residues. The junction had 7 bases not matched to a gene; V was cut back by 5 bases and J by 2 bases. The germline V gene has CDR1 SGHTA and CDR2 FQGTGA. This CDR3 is CASSPAGGQTYEQYF. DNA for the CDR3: TGTGCCAGCAGCCCGGCGGGGGGGCAAACCTACGAGCAGTACTTC.

The CDR3 sequence is CASDRAYGYTF. CDR3 nucleotide sequence: TGTGCCAGCGACAGGGCCTATGGCTACACCTTC. J is TRBJ1-2 and V is TRBV6-5; 7 bases map to TRBD1. Germline CDR1 is MNHEY and CDR2 is SVGAGI. The CDR3 contains 11 residues. Germline trimming cut 8 bases from V and 4 bases from J; bases unmatched to any gene: 1.

The CDR3 DNA follows: TGTGCCAGCAGCCCAGGGACTAGCGGGGGGGGCACAGATACGCAGTATTTT. Its protein product is CASSPGTSGGGTDTQYF. V usage is TRBV11-2 and J usage is TRBJ2-3, with 16 bases fitting TRBD2. Germline lookup yields CDR1 SGHAT and CDR2 FQNNGV. The CDR3 spans 17 residues. V gave up 5 bases and J gave up 1 base; unmatched junction bases: 3.

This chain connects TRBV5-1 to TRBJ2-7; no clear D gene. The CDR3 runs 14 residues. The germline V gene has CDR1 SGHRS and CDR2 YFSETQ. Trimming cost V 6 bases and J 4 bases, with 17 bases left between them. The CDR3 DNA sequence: TGCGCCAGCACCCCGGCCTCTACGCCTTACGAGCAGTACTTC. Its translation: CASTPASTPYEQYF.

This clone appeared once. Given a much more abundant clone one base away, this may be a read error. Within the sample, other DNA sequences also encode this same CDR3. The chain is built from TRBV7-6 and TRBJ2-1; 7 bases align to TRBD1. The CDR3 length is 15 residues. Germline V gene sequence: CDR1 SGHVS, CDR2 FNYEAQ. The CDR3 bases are TGTGCCAGCAGCCCACGGACAGGTTCCTACAATGAACAGTTCTTC. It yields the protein CASSPRTGSYNEQFF.

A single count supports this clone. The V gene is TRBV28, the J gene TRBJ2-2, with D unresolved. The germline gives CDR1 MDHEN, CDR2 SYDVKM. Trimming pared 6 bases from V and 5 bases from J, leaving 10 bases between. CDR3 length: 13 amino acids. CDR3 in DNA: TGTGCCAGCAGAACGGACCCTACCGGGGAGCTGTTTTTT. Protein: CASRTDPTGELFF.

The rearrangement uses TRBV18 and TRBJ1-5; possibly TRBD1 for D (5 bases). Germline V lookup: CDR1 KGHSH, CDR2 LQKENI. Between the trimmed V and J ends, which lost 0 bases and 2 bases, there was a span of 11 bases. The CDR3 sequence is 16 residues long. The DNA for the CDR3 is TGTGCCAGCTCACCACCCCACCTGGGGGGCAATCAGCCCCAGCATTTT. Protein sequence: CASSPPHLGGNQPQHF.